The T cell receptor beta chain under discussion was sequenced for a study of T cells in Graves' hyperthyroidism and ophthalmopathy. Study-wide results and limits: Before onset, ophthalmopathy was predicted by the model a median approximately 6.7 months earlier.

Hyperthyroidism, newly diagnosed and lasting under 2 months, affected patients aged 18 to 65. The CDR3 regions of TCR beta were amplified from RNA transcripts. With the HTBI primer set, the TCR CDR3 went through a first round of RT-PCR. One entry per CDR3 protein, called by TCRdb with MiXCR from the multiplex PCR reads. This sample has about 210,000 distinct CDR3 sequences, with over 15% found just once. CDR3 length: 15 residues. V lost 2 bases to trimming and J lost 2 bases; unmatched junction nucleotides: 2. The germline V gene encodes CDR1 LGHNA and CDR2 YSLEER. Regarding this clonotype: Its antigen is not identified.

The source is a man between 50 and 59 years old with Graves' hyperthyroidism. The sequencing sample was made of blood. The V call is TRBV4-3, the J call TRBJ2-7; TRBD2 matches at 11 bases. For the CDR3, the DNA is TGCGCCAGCAGCCAACTAGCGGGGGGCACCTACGAGCAGTACTTC. Translated, it gives CASSQLAGGTYEQYF.